This TCR beta chain was obtained from a study of cytomegalovirus exposure and HLA in healthy donors. The method was immunoSEQ multiplex PCR; TCRdb's version includes in-frame clones alone and lacks a portion of them. The sample consists of about 270,000 clones, about 86% of them appearing once. Between the trimmed V and J ends, which lost 3 bases and 7 bases, there was a span of 13 bases. The CDR3 is 14 amino acids. Per the germline V gene, CDR1 is MNHEY and CDR2 is SMNVEV (reference sequence). This sequence joins TRBV27 and TRBJ1-5; weak D call: TRBD1 (6 bases). The sample was PBMCs. The receptor's source is a young woman in good health and CMV-seronegative. The CDR3 here is CASSLWGQGQPQHF. DNA for the CDR3: TGTGCCAGCAGTTTGTGGGGGCAGGGCCAGCCCCAGCATTTT.